The TCR beta chain under discussion was sequenced for a study of response to subunit inactivated influenza vaccine. TCRdb re-derived calls from the RT-PCR reads in MiXCR, one entry per CDR3 protein. The sample consists of 750,000 to 850,000 distinct CDR3 sequences, under 20% of them appearing once. Notes on this clonotype: Its antigen remains unidentified.

Trimming removed 3 bases at V and 6 bases at J, with 18 bases between. The CDR3 covers 16 residues. The study's findings and limits: A suggestion made by the authors is that each seasonal influenza vaccination recruits few new T cells.

This sequence was found in a man aged 50-60 years who received an inactivated influenza vaccine. The input for sequencing was PBMCs from blood, taken about 5 days after vaccination. J is TRBJ2-1 and V is TRBV12-3 or TRBV12-4, with D perhaps matching TRBD2 (6 bases). The CDR3 bases are TGTGCCAGCAGTTTGGGTTTGGCGGGAACCGCCAATGAGCAGTTCTTC. It specifies CASSLGLAGTANEQFF.